The subject of this entry is one T cell receptor (beta chain). The germline V and J ends were trimmed by 4 bases and 5 bases, with 11 bases remaining between them. The CDR3 totals 13 residues. Germline V gene lookup returns CDR1 KGHDR and CDR2 SFDVKD. Researchers prepared the TCRbeta library using unique molecular identifiers, the study reports. Each CDR3 protein is one row after TCRdb ran MiXCR on the PCR reads. Of about 600,000 distinct CDR3 sequences in the sample, under 12% were seen once. These data belong to a study of T-cell reconstitution after alpha-beta-depleted transplantation in children. The TCR sequence derives from a human donor who donated a stem cell graft to a child with acute myeloid leukemia. V is TRBV24-1 and J is TRBJ2-7; unclear D gene. The sample consisted of PBMCs from the stem cell graft donor, taken from the stem cell graft. CDR3 sequence: CATSDFYVNEQYF. Written as DNA, the CDR3 is TGTGCCACCAGTGACTTCTACGTCAACGAGCAGTACTTC.